The present entry profiles one T cell receptor beta chain with its context. The germline CDR1 and CDR2 sequences are LNHDA and SQIVND (reference sequence). The CDR3 runs 14 residues. Trimming shortened V by 10 bases and J by 1 base, and 16 bases separated the two germline ends. These data belong to a study of shared T cell receptors in the human thymus. Generated by immunoSEQ multiplex PCR, the TCRdb table keeps only in-frame clones and is missing some. Of 550,000 to 800,000 clones listed, approximately 85% were seen once; the top ten hold around 0.01%. The sample was also reused in another study, on human thymus T cells. This second study notes: Each of the donors was a healthy Finnish infant who was undergoing open corrective cardiac surgery for congenital heart defects. Thymic resections from corrective heart surgery supplied the tissue. Apparent bias marked the V and J gene usage of thymic and blood repertoires. Related research examined unrelated individuals and reported that their thymic repertoires overlapped highly.

The gene calls are TRBV19 and TRBJ2-5; tentative D call: TRBD1 (6 bases). Sequenced sample: thymocytes. The receptor was derived from a girl younger than two with a congenital heart defect. The CDR3 spells CATTPGTSQETQYF. The CDR3 DNA sequence: TGTGCCACCACTCCCGGGACAAGCCAAGAGACCCAGTACTTC.